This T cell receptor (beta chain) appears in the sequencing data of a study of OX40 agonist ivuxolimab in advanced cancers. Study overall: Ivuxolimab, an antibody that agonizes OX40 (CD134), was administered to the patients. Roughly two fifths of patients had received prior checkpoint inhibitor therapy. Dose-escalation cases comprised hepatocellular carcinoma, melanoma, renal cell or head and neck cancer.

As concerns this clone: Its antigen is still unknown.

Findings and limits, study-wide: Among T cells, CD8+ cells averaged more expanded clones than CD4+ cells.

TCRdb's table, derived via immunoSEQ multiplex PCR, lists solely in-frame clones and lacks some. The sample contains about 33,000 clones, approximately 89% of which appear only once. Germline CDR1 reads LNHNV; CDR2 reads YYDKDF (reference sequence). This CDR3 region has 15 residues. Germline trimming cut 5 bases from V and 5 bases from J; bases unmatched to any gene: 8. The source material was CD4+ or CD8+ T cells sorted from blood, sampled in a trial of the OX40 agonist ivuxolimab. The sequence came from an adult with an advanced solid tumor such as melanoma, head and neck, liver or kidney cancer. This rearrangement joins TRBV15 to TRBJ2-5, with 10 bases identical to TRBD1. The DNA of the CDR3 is TGTGCCACCAGCGGCCGGGACAGGGGATCGGAGACCCAGTACTTC. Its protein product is CATSGRDRGSETQYF.